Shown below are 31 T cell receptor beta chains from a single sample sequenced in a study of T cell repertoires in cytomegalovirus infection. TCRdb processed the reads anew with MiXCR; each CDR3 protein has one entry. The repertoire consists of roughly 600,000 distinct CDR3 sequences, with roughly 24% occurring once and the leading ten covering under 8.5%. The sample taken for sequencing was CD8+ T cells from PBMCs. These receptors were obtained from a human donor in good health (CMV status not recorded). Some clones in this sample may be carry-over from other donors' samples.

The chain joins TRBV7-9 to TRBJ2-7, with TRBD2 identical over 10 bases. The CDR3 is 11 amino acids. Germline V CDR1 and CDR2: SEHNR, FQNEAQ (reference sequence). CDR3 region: CVLERGGAQYF. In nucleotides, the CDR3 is TGTGTGCTTGAGCGGGGGGGAGCGCAGTACTTC. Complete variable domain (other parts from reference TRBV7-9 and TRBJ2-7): DTGVSQNPRHKITKRGQNVTFRCDPISEHNRLYWYRQTLGQGPEFLTYFQNEAQLEKSRLLSDRFSAERPKGSFSTLEIQRTEQGDSAMYLCVLERGGAQYFGPGTRLTVT.

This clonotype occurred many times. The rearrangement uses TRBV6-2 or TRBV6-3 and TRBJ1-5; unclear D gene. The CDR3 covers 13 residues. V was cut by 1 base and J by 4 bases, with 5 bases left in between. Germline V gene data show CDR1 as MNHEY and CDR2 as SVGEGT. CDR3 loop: CASSYWGNQPQHF. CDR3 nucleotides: TGTGCCAGCAGTTACTGGGGAAATCAGCCCCAGCATTTT.

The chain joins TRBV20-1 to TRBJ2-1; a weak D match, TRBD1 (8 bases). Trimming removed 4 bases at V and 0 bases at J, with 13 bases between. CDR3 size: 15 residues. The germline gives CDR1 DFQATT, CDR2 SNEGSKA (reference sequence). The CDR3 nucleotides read TGCAGTGCTACACAGGGGGGGAGCTCCTACAATGAGCAGTTCTTC. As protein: CSATQGGSSYNEQFF.

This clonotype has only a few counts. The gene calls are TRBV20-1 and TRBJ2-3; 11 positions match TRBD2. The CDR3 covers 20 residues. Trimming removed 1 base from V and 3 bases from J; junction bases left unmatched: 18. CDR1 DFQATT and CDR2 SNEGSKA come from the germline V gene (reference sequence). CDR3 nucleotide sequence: TGCAGTGCTAGAGTGCTAGCGGGGGGTCTTTATGGTACTTGGACAGATACGCAGTATTTT. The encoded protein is CSARVLAGGLYGTWTDTQYF.

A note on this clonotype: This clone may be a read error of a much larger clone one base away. CDR3 residues: CASSSRDRDTQYF. In DNA, the CDR3 is TGTGCCAGCAGCTCAAGGGATCGAGATACGCAGTATTTT. The gene calls are TRBV7-6 and TRBJ2-3, with unresolved D. CDR1 and CDR2 (germline): SGHVS, FNYEAQ. V was cut by 4 bases and J by 5 bases, with 10 bases left in between. The CDR3 loop spans 13 amino acids.

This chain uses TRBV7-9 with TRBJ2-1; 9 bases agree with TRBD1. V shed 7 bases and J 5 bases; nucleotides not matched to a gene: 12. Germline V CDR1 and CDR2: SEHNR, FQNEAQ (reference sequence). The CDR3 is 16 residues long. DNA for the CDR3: TGTGCCAGCACCAGTCCGGGACAGGGCACGAACAATGAGCAGTTCTTC. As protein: CASTSPGQGTNNEQFF. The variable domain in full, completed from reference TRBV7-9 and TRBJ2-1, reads DTGVSQNPRHKITKRGQNVTFRCDPISEHNRLYWYRQTLGQGPEFLTYFQNEAQLEKSRLLSDRFSAERPKGSFSTLEIQRTEQGDSAMYLCASTSPGQGTNNEQFFGPGTRLTVL.

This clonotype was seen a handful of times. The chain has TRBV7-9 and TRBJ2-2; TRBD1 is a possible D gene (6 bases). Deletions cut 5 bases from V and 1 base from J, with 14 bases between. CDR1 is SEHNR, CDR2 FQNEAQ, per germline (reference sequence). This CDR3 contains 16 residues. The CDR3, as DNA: TGTGCCAGCAGCCTAGAGGGACATAAGAACACCGGGGAGCTGTTTTTT. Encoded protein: CASSLEGHKNTGELFF. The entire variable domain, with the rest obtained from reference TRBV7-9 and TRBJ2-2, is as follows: DTGVSQNPRHKITKRGQNVTFRCDPISEHNRLYWYRQTLGQGPEFLTYFQNEAQLEKSRLLSDRFSAERPKGSFSTLEIQRTEQGDSAMYLCASSLEGHKNTGELFFGEGSRLTVL.

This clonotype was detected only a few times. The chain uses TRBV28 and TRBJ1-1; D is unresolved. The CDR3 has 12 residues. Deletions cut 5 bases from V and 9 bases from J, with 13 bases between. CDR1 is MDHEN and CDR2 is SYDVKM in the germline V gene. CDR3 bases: TGTGCCAGCAGTCCAGACGGGTTTCAAGCTTTCTTT. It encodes CASSPDGFQAFF.

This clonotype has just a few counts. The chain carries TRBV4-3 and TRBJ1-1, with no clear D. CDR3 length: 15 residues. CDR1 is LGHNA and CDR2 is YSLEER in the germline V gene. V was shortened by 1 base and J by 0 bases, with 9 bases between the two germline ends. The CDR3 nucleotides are TGCGCCAGCAGCCAAGGGTTAAGGGTGAACACTGAAGCTTTCTTT. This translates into CASSQGLRVNTEAFF.

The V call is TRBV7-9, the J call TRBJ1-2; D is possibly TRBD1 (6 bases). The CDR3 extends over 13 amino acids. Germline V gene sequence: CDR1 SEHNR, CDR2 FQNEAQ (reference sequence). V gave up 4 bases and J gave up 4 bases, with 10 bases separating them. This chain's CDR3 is CASSSGQLYGYTF. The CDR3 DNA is TGTGCCAGCAGCTCGGGACAACTCTATGGCTACACCTTC.

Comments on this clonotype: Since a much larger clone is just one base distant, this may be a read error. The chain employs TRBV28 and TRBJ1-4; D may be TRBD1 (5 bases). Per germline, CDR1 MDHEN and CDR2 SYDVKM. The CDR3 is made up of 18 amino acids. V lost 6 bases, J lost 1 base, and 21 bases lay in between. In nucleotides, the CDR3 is TGTGCCAGCAGCTTCTGGGGGATGCAGGCGGTAACTAATGAAAAACTGTTTTTT. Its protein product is CASSFWGMQAVTNEKLFF.

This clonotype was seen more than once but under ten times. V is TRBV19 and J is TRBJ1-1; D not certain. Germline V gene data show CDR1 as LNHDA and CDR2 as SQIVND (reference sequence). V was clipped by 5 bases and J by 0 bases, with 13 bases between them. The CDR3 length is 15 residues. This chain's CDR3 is CASSPRRQMNTEAFF. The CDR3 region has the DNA TGTGCCAGTAGTCCTAGGAGGCAAATGAACACTGAAGCTTTCTTT.

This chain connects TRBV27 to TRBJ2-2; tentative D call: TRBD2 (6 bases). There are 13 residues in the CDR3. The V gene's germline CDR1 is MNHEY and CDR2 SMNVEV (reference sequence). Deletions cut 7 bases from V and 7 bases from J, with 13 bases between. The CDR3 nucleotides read TGTGCCAGCAAGGGGACTCTAGACGGGGAGCTGTTTTTT. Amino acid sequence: CASKGTLDGELFF.

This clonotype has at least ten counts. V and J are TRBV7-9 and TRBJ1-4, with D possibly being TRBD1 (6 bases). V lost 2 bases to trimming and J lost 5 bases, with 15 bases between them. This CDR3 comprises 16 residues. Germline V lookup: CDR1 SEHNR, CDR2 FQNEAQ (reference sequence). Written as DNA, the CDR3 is TGTGCCAGCAGCTTAAGAAGCGTCAGGGGCAATGAAAAACTGTTTTTT. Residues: CASSLRSVRGNEKLFF.

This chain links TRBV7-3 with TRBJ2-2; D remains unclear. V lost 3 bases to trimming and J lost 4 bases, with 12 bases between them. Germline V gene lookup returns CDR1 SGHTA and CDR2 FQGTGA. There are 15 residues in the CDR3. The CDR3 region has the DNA TGTGCCAGCAGCTTCACCACGGCCATCACCGGGGAGCTGTTTTTT. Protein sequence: CASSFTTAITGELFF.

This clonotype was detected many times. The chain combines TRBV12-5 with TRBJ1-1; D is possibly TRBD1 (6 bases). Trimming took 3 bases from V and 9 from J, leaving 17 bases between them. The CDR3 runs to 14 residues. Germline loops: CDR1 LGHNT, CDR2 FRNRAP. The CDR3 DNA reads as TGTGCTAGTGGTTTCCATCCGGACAGCCCACAAGCTTTCTTT. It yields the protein CASGFHPDSPQAFF.

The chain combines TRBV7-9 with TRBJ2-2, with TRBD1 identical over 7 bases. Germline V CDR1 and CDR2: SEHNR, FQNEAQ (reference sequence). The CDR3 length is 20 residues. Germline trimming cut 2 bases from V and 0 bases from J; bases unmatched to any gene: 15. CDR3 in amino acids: CASSLLPDRPIETNTGELFF. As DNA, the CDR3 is TGTGCCAGCAGCTTACTCCCGGACAGGCCTATTGAAACGAACACCGGGGAGCTGTTTTTT.

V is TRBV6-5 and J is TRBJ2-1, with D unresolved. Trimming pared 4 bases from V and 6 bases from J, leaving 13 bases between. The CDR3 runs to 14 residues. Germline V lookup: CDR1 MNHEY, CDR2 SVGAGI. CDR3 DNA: TGTGCCAGCAGTTTTATCAGTAGGGCCAATGAGCAGTTCTTC. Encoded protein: CASSFISRANEQFF.

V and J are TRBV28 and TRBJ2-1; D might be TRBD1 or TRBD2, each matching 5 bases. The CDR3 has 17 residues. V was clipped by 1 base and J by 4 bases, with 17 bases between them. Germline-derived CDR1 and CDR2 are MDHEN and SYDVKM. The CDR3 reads CASSLYLLVGDYNEQFF. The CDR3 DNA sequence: TGTGCCAGCAGTTTATACCTACTAGTGGGGGATTACAATGAGCAGTTCTTC.

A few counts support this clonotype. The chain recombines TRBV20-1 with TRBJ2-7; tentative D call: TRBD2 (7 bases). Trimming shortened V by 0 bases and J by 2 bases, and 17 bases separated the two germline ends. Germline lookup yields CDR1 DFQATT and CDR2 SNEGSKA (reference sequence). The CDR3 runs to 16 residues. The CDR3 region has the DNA TGCAGTGCTAGAGATAACTTGGCGGGGGCTCCCTACGAGCAGTACGTC. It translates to CSARDNLAGAPYEQYV.

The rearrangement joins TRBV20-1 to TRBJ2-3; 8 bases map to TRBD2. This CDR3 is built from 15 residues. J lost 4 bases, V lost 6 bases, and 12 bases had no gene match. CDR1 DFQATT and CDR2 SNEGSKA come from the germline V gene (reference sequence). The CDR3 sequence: CSAPISGGRADTQYF. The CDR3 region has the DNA TGCAGTGCCCCGATAAGCGGGGGCCGCGCAGATACGCAGTATTTT.

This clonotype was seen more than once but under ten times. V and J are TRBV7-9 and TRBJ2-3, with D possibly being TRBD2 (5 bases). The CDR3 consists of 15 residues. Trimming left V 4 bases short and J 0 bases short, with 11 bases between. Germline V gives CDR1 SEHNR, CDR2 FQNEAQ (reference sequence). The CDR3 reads CASSYRADSTDTQYF. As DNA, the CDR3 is TGTGCCAGCAGCTATCGAGCGGACAGCACAGATACGCAGTATTTT.

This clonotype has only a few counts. CDR3 amino acids: CASKLVGGQAIYNEQFF. CDR3 DNA: TGTGCCAGCAAGCTTGTCGGGGGACAGGCTATCTACAATGAGCAGTTCTTC. The chain uses TRBV7-9 and TRBJ2-1; TRBD1 matches 8 bases. Germline trimming cut 7 bases from V and 3 bases from J; bases unmatched to any gene: 14. Germline V CDR1 and CDR2: SEHNR, FQNEAQ (reference sequence). This CDR3 comprises 17 residues.

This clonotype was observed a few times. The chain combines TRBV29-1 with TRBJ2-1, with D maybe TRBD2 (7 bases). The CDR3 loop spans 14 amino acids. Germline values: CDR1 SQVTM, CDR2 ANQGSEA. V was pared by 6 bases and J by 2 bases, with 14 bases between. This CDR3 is CSVRRGGAYNEQFF. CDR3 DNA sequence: TGCAGCGTCCGAAGGGGGGGCGCCTACAATGAGCAGTTCTTC.

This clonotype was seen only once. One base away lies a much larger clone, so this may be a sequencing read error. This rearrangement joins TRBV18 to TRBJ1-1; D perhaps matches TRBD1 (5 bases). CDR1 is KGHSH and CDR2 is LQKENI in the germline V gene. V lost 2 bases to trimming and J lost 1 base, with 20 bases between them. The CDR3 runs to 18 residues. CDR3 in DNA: TGTGCCAGCTCACCAGCTACGGGGACGTCCCGTCAGAACACTGAAGCTTTCTTT. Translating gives CASSPATGTSRQNTEAFF.

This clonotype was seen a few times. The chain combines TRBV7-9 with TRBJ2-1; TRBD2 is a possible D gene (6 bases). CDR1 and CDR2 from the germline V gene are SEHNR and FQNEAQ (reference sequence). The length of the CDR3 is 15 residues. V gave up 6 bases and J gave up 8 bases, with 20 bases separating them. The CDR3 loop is CASSYRMAGLDEQFF. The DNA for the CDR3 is TGTGCCAGCAGTTATCGGATGGCGGGGTTGGATGAGCAGTTCTTC.

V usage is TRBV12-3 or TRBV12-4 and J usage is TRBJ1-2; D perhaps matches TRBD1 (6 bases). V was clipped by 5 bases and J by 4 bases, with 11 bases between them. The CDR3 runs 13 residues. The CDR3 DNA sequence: TGTGCCAGCAGTCTGGACAGCTTCTATGGCTACACCTTC. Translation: CASSLDSFYGYTF.

CDR3 coding DNA: TGCAGTGCTAAAAACAGGGAGTTAGGCAATCAGCCCCAGCATTTT. It yields the protein CSAKNRELGNQPQHF. The chain recombines TRBV20-1 with TRBJ1-5; a possible D gene is TRBD1 (6 bases). The V and J ends lost 4 bases and 2 bases respectively, with 15 bases between them. CDR3 length equals 15 residues. The V gene's germline CDR1 is DFQATT and CDR2 SNEGSKA (reference sequence).

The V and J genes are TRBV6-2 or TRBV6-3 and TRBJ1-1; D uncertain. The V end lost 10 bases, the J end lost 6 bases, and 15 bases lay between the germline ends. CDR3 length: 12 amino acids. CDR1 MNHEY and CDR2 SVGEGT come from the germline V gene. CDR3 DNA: TGTGCCAACGCAAGATTTCGGTCTGAAGCTTTCTTT. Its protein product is CANARFRSEAFF.

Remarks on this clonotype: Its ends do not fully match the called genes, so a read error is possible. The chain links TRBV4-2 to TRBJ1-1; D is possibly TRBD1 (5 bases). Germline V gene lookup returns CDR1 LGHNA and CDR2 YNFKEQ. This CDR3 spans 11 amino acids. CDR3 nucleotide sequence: TGTGCCAGCAGCCAGGGGGTGGAAGGTTTCTTT. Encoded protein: CASSQGVEGFF.

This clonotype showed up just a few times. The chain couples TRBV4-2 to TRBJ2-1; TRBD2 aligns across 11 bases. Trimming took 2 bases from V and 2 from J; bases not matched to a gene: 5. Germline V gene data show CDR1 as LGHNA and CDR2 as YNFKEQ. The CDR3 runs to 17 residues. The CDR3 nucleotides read TGTGCCAGCAGCCAACCCACTAGCGGGGGTGCCTACAATGAGCAGTTCTTC. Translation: CASSQPTSGGAYNEQFF.